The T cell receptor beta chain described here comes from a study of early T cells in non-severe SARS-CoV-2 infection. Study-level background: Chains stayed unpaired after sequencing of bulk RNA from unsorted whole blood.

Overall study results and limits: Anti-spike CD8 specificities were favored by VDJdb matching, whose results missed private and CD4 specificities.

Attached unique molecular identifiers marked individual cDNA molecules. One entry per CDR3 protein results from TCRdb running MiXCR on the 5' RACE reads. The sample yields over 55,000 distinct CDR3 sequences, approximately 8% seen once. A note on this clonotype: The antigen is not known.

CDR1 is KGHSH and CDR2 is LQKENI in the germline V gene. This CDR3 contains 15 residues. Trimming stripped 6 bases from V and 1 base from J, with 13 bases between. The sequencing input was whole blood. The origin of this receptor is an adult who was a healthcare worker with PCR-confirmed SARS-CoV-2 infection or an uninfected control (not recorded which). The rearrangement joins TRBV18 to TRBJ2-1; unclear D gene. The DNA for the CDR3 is TGTGCCAGCTCCCCCCTCGGGCTTTCCTACAATGAGCAGTTCTTC. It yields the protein CASSPLGLSYNEQFF.